These 19 T cell receptor beta chains originate from one sample sequenced in a study of blood T cell repertoires in COVID-19 (TCRdb year 2020). The library was made by the immunoSEQ multiplex PCR assay. Here the immuneACCESS table is served through TCRdb, limited to in-frame sequences with V and J called. Missing clones are a known gap in these copies; in checked studies unresolved V genes cover under half, and the rest lacks a known reason. This sample holds around 300,000 clones; around 90% were observed only once. In total, the top ten clones hold just under 9.5% of the sample. Sequencing was performed on peripheral blood. These receptors all come from a young man with active or convalescent COVID-19.

The chain links TRBV27 to TRBJ2-7; 7 bases match TRBD1. With V trimmed by 6 bases and J by 2 bases, 7 bases remained unmatched. The CDR3 length is 14 residues. Germline CDR1 reads MNHEY; CDR2 reads SMNVEV (reference sequence). CDR3 protein: CASSPTGSAYEQYF. CDR3 DNA sequence: TGTGCCAGCAGCCCGACAGGGTCGGCCTACGAGCAGTACTTC.

V gene TRBV10-3 combines with J gene TRBJ2-7; no firm D call. The CDR3 has 11 residues. V was shortened by 6 bases and J by 3 bases, with 6 bases between the two germline ends. Germline V lookup: CDR1 ENHRY, CDR2 SYGVKD. The CDR3 nucleotides are TGTGCCATCAGGAACGGCTACGAGCAGTACTTC. This codes for CAIRNGYEQYF.

The J gene is TRBJ1-5, the V gene TRBV29-1, with D hard to call. CDR1 and CDR2 from the germline V gene are SQVTM and ANQGSEA. Deletions cut 4 bases from V and 7 bases from J, with 20 bases between. The CDR3 has 15 residues. The CDR3: CSVVIRGPEGQPQHF. CDR3 nucleotides: TGCAGCGTTGTGATTCGAGGGCCGGAGGGACAGCCCCAGCATTTT.

This clone turned up a few times. The V gene is TRBV7-6, the J gene TRBJ1-6; no clear D gene. The CDR3 runs 15 residues. The germline V gene has CDR1 SGHVS and CDR2 FNYEAQ. V lost 4 bases to trimming and J lost 5 bases, with 12 bases between them. CDR3 sequence reads: CASSWRGGNNSPLHF. The CDR3, as DNA: TGTGCCAGCAGCTGGCGGGGTGGGAATAATTCACCCCTCCACTTT.

The chain is built from TRBV7-9 and TRBJ2-5, with 7 bases aligning to TRBD1. With 2 bases clipped from V and 5 bases from J, the junction kept 5 bases outside the gene matches. The V gene's germline CDR1 is SEHNR and CDR2 FQNEAQ (reference sequence). The CDR3 sequence is 14 residues long. The CDR3 loop reads CASSLTGARETQYF. The CDR3 DNA sequence: TGTGCCAGCAGCTTAACAGGGGCCCGGGAGACCCAGTACTTC.

The rearrangement uses TRBV6-1 and TRBJ2-7; 8 nucleotides agree with TRBD1. Germline loops: CDR1 MNHNS, CDR2 SASEGT. The CDR3 has 15 residues. V shed 3 bases and J 4 bases; nucleotides not matched to a gene: 8. In nucleotides, the CDR3 is TGTGCCAGCAGTGAGCCAATCGGACAGGGTTACGAGCAGTACTTC. This codes for CASSEPIGQGYEQYF.

Notes on this clone: Additional DNA sequences in this sample encode the identical CDR3. The gene calls are TRBV9 and TRBJ2-3; no reliable D call. CDR1 is SGDLS, CDR2 YYNGEE, per germline. This CDR3 has 12 residues. Trimming left V 2 bases short and J 4 bases short, with 5 bases between. CDR3 amino acids: CASSVSADTQYF. The CDR3, as DNA: TGTGCCAGCAGCGTTTCAGCAGATACGCAGTATTTT. Together with reference TRBV9 and TRBJ2-3, the CDR3 gives the full variable domain: DSGVTQTPKHLITATGQRVTLRCSPRSGDLSVYWYQQSLDQGLQFLIQYYNGEERAKGNILERFSAQQFPDLHSELNLSSLELGDSALYFCASSVSADTQYFGPGTRLTVL.

The CDR3 sequence: CASSLSAGIITDTQYF. Written as DNA, the CDR3 is TGTGCCAGCAGTTTATCCGCGGGGATAATCACAGATACGCAGTATTTT. The chain recombines TRBV27 with TRBJ2-3; TRBD2 might be the D (6 bases). Germline V lookup: CDR1 MNHEY, CDR2 SMNVEV (reference sequence). V was pared by 0 bases and J by 2 bases, with 12 bases between. This CDR3 contains 16 residues.

This clone has only a few counts. The chain has TRBV7-9 and TRBJ2-5, with D tentatively TRBD2 (5 bases). The germline gives CDR1 SEHNR, CDR2 FQNEAQ (reference sequence). The ends were cut back, 6 bases at V and 7 bases at J, with 15 bases in the middle. This CDR3 is built from 13 residues. The CDR3 DNA reads as TGTGCCAGCAGACCGGACTCCCTCCGGACCCAGTACTTC. This sequence encodes CASRPDSLRTQYF.

This chain uses TRBV19 with TRBJ2-6; 8 bases are shared with TRBD1. This CDR3 spans 16 amino acids. V gave up 9 bases and J gave up 1 base; unmatched junction bases: 8. From germline, CDR1 is LNHDA and CDR2 SQIVND (reference sequence). The chain's CDR3 is CASGQGPPSGANVLTF. CDR3 sequence (DNA): TGTGCCAGCGGACAGGGCCCTCCTTCTGGGGCCAACGTCCTGACTTTC.

A single count supports this clone. J is TRBJ2-5 and V is TRBV3-1 (or the pseudogene TRBV3-2); no reliable D call. This CDR3 is built from 12 residues. Trimming cost V 0 bases and J 5 bases, with 4 bases left between them. Germline V lookup: CDR1 LGHDT, CDR2 YNNKEL (reference sequence). The CDR3: CASSQDLETQYF. The CDR3 region has the DNA TGTGCCAGCAGCCAAGATCTTGAGACCCAGTACTTC.

The chain has TRBV9 and TRBJ2-5, with 9 bases lining up with TRBD1. The CDR3 has 15 amino acids. With V trimmed by 4 bases and J by 4 bases, 8 bases remained unmatched. Germline CDR1 SGDLS, CDR2 YYNGEE. The CDR3 reads CASSMGQGIVETQYF. For the CDR3, the DNA is TGTGCCAGCAGCATGGGACAGGGAATAGTAGAGACCCAGTACTTC.

J is TRBJ1-2 and V is TRBV27; the match to TRBD1 covers 8 bases. The length of the CDR3 is 15 residues. In germline, CDR1 is MNHEY, CDR2 SMNVEV (reference sequence). V dropped 4 bases and J dropped 5; count of bases not matched to a gene: 9. In DNA, the CDR3 is TGTGCCAGCAGTTCCCCGACAGGGGAACAATATGGCTACACCTTC. It specifies CASSSPTGEQYGYTF.

J is TRBJ1-1 and V is TRBV6-5, with D possibly TRBD1 on 5 matching bases. Trimming removed 7 bases at V and 4 bases at J, with 16 bases between. From germline, CDR1 is MNHEY and CDR2 SVGAGI. This CDR3 is 14 amino acids long. The CDR3 coding sequence is TGTGCCAGCATACAGGCAGGTTGGGCCACTGAAGCTTTCTTT. This translates into CASIQAGWATEAFF.

The J gene is TRBJ1-3, the V gene TRBV5-6, with D possibly matching TRBD1 (6 bases). Germline V gene data show CDR1 as SGHDT and CDR2 as YYEEEE. The germline V and J ends were trimmed by 3 bases and 1 base, with 11 bases remaining between them. The CDR3 loop spans 15 amino acids. The CDR3 reads CASSSIGQSGNTIYF. As DNA, the CDR3 is TGTGCCAGCAGCTCCATCGGACAGTCTGGAAACACCATATATTTT.

The V call is TRBV25-1, the J call TRBJ1-2, with 7 positions matching TRBD1. Looked up from germline, CDR1 is MGHDK and CDR2 is SYGVNS. The CDR3 spans 12 residues. CDR3 bases: TGTGCAGCAGGGGGGATAGGGTATGGCTACACCTTC. Its protein is CAAGGIGYGYTF.

The J gene is TRBJ1-3, the V gene TRBV2; the D is unclear. This CDR3 has 18 residues. The V end lost 10 bases, the J end lost 0 bases, and 25 bases lay between the germline ends. Germline loops: CDR1 SNHLY, CDR2 FYNNEI. The chain's CDR3 is CATHSHHQTRNSGNTIYF. For the CDR3, the DNA is TGTGCCACCCACAGTCACCATCAGACAAGGAACTCTGGAAACACCATATATTTT.

This rearrangement joins TRBV2 to TRBJ2-3; 9 nucleotides line up with TRBD1. The V and J ends lost 11 bases and 4 bases, in that order; junction bases with no gene match: 7. CDR3 length equals 13 residues. The germline V gene encodes CDR1 SNHLY and CDR2 FYNNEI. The CDR3 nucleotides read TGTGCCGGTCAGACAGGGGGAGCAGATACGCAGTATTTT. It codes for CAGQTGGADTQYF.

The rearrangement joins TRBV7-9 to TRBJ2-1; TRBD2 matches 7 bases. The J segment lost 1 base and the V segment lost 1 base, leaving 1 base of the junction unmatched. Germline V gives CDR1 SEHNR, CDR2 FQNEAQ (reference sequence). This CDR3 has 15 amino acids. This CDR3 is CASSLVGGSYNEQFF. CDR3 sequence (DNA): TGTGCCAGCAGCTTAGTCGGGGGGTCCTACAATGAGCAGTTCTTC.